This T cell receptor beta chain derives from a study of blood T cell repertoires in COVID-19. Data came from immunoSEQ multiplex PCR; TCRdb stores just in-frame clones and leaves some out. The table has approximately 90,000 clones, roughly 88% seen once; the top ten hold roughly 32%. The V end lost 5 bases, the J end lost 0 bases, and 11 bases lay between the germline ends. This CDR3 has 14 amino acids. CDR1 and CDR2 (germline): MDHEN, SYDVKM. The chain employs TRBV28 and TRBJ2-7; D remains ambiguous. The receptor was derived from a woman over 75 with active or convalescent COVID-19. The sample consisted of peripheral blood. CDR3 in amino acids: CASSPDWLSYEQYF. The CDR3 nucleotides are TGTGCCAGCAGTCCCGACTGGCTCTCCTACGAGCAGTACTTC.